This T cell receptor (beta chain) was sequenced during a study of cytomegalovirus exposure and HLA in healthy donors. General study findings and limits: For most TCR beta V segments, an earlier analysis put the productive rate at about 87% or about 30% of the time. An analysis that was carried out later associated about 17,000 TCR beta sequences with HLA alleles at 0.05 false discovery rate.

CDR3 length: 14 residues. With 6 bases removed from V and 6 bases from J, the gap between germline ends came to 15 bases. CDR1 and CDR2 from the germline V gene are MNHEY and SMNVEV (reference sequence). By share of the sample, this clone is medium-sized. Its antigen is unidentified. 13 Jbeta primers and 60 Vbeta primers were used for the PCR. Using immunoSEQ multiplex PCR, the repertoire was profiled, and TCRdb retains in-frame clones only, with some absent. Of around 110,000 clones in the sample, approximately 80% were seen once. The receptor's source is a man aged 25 to 40 in good health and CMV-seropositive. The sample taken for sequencing was PBMCs. This chain joins TRBV27 and TRBJ2-1; unclear D gene. Here the CDR3 DNA reads TGTGCCAGCAGGTCCGGATTCCCGGGCAATGAGCAGTTCTTC. Amino acids: CASRSGFPGNEQFF.